This T cell receptor beta chain was obtained from a study of CD8 T cells in Susac syndrome. Reverse transcription used about 0.45 to 1 ug RNA and random hexamers. By means of immunoSEQ multiplex PCR, TCR beta CDR3 spanning 54 Vbeta and 13 Jbeta underwent amplification. Via MiXCR, TCRdb re-called the immunoSEQ multiplex PCR reads, giving one row per CDR3 protein. The sample carries some 260,000 distinct CDR3 sequences, 93% recorded once. Trimming took 3 bases from V and 6 from J, leaving 8 bases between them. The CDR3 sequence is 12 residues long. The germline V gene encodes CDR1 SNHLY and CDR2 FYNNEI.

The V gene is TRBV2, the J gene TRBJ1-1; a possible D gene is TRBD1 (5 bases). The sequenced sample consisted of CD4+ T cells from PBMCs. This sequence originates from a human donor with multiple sclerosis. This chain's CDR3 is CASSDRVAEAFF. For the CDR3, the DNA is TGTGCCAGCAGTGACAGGGTGGCTGAAGCTTTCTTT.